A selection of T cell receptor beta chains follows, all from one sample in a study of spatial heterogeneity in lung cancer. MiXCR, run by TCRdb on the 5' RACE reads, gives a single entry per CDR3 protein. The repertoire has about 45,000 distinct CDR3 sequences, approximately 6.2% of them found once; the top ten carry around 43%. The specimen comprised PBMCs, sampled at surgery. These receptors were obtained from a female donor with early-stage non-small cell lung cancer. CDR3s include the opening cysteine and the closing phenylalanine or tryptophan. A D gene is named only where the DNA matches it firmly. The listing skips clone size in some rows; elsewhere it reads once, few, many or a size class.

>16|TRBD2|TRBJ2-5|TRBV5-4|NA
TGTGCCAGCAGCTTGGGGGCTAGCGGGGGGCAAGAGACCCAGTACTTC
CASSLGASGGQETQYF
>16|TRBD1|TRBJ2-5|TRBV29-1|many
TGCAGCGTGCCGGACAGGGCTAACCCGCTACAAGAGACCCAGTACTTC
CSVPDRANPLQETQYF
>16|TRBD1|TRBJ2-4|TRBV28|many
TGTGCCAGCAGTTTATGGGGACAGGGGGACCATAACATTCAGTACTTC
CASSLWGQGDHNIQYF
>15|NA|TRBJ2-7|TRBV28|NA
TGTGCCAGCAGTCTGAGGACGGGCCCATCCTACGAGCAGTACTTC
CASSLRTGPSYEQYF
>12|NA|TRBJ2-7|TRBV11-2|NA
TGTGCCAGCAGCTTAATATCGAGCGAGCAGTACTTC
CASSLISSEQYF
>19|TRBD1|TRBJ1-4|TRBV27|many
TGTGCCAGCAGTCGCCGACAGGGGGCTCTCGTTGCAACTAATGAAAAACTGTTTTTT
CASSRRQGALVATNEKLFF
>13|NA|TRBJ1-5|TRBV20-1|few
TGCAGTGCTAGGGCTCCAGAGGAACAGCCCCAGCATTTT
CSARAPEEQPQHF
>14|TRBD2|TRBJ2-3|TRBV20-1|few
TGCAGTGCTAGTCTAGCGGGGGGCCTTCCGACGCAGTATTTT
CSASLAGGLPTQYF
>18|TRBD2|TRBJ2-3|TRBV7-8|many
TGTGCCAGCAGCCCTGGGACTAGCGGGACTTTGGACACAGATACGCAGTATTTT
CASSPGTSGTLDTDTQYF
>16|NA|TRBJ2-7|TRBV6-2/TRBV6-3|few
TGTGCCAGCAGTGAACCCCGGGCCAATCGTCCCTACGAGCAGTACTTC
CASSEPRANRPYEQYF
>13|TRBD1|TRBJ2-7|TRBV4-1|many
TGCGCCAGCAGCCTGGACAGGGGGTACGAGCAGTACTTC
CASSLDRGYEQYF
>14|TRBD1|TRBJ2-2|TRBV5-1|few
TGCGCCAGCAGCGGACAGGGGTACACCGGGGAGCTGTTTTTT
CASSGQGYTGELFF
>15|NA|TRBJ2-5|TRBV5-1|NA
TGCGCCAGCAGCTTGATCAGTCCACCCTCAGAGACCCAGTACTTC
CASSLISPPSETQYF
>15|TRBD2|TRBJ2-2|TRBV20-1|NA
TGCAGTGCTAGAGAGACTAGCGGGGGAACCGGGGAGCTGTTTTTT
CSARETSGGTGELFF
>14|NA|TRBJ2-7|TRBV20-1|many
TGCAGTGCTAGGGGTCAGTCTACGGGATACGAGCAGTACTTC
CSARGQSTGYEQYF
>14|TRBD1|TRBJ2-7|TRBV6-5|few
TGTGCCAGCAGTTACCCGGGACAGGGCTACGAGCAGTACTTC
CASSYPGQGYEQYF
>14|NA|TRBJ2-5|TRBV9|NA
TGTGCCAGCAGCGGGACTACAGGGAGAGAGACCCAGTACTTC
CASSGTTGRETQYF
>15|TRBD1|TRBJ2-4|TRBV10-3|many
TGTGCCATCAGTGACCCGGGACAGGGGATATACATTCAGTACTTC
CAISDPGQGIYIQYF
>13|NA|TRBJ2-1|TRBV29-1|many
TGCAGCGTTCTCAGGGGCAATTACAATGAGCAGTTCTTC
CSVLRGNYNEQFF
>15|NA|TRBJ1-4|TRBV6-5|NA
TGTGCCAGCAGTTACTCTGGAGGTCTTGGGGAAAAACTGTTTTTT
CASSYSGGLGEKLFF
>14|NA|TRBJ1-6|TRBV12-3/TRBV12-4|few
TGTGCCAGCAGGTTATCTACAGGGAATTCACCCCTCCACTTT
CASRLSTGNSPLHF
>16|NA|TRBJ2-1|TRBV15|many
TGTGCCACCAGCAGCGGGGTGGACAGCTCCTACAATGAGCAGTTCTTC
CATSSGVDSSYNEQFF
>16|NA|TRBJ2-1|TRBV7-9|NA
TGTGCCAGCAGCTTAGTCTGGGCTCGCCTGGGCCATGAGCAGTTCTTC
CASSLVWARLGHEQFF
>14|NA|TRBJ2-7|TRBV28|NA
TGTGCCAGCAGTTTGGGCACCTTCTCCTACGAGCAGTACTTC
CASSLGTFSYEQYF
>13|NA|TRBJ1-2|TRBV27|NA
TGTGCCAGCAGAAGGGTGTCAAACTATGGCTACACCTTC
CASRRVSNYGYTF
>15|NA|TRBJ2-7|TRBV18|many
TGTGCCAGCTCACCACCGTGGGGAGGAGAAAACGAGCAGTACTTC
CASSPPWGGENEQYF
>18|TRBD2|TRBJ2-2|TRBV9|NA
TGTGCCAGCAGCGCCGGACTAGCGGGGCCCGCGAACACCGGGGAGCTGTTTTTT
CASSAGLAGPANTGELFF
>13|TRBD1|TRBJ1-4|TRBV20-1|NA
TGCAGTGCTACCGACAGGGGAAATGAAAAACTGTTTTTT
CSATDRGNEKLFF